The 4 T cell receptor beta chains in this list originate from one sample, sequenced in a study of cytomegalovirus exposure and HLA in healthy donors. The PCR had 60 Vbeta and 13 Jbeta primers. Libraries were prepared by immunoSEQ multiplex PCR; TCRdb keeps only in-frame clonotypes and omits some of them. The sample includes over 65,000 clones, around 74% of them seen just once. Sequenced input: PBMCs. These TCRs come from a woman aged 25 to 39 in good health and CMV-seropositive.

V usage is TRBV28 and J usage is TRBJ2-7, with TRBD1 matching over 8 bases. The junction had 5 bases not matched to a gene; V was cut back by 5 bases and J by 5 bases. This CDR3 contains 13 residues. Germline V lookup: CDR1 MDHEN, CDR2 SYDVKM. The CDR3 DNA reads as TGTGCCAGCAGTCCAGGGGGCTGGAACGAGCAGTACTTC. Translated: CASSPGGWNEQYF.

A few counts support this clone. The chain is built from TRBV28 and TRBJ1-5; 12 nucleotides agree with TRBD1. The germline V gene encodes CDR1 MDHEN and CDR2 SYDVKM. The CDR3 length is 18 residues. The junction had 11 bases not matched to a gene; V was cut back by 6 bases and J by 2 bases. The CDR3 bases are TGTGCCAGCAGCCCCGGGACAGGGGGCCTATCTGGCAATCAGCCCCAGCATTTT. Translated: CASSPGTGGLSGNQPQHF.

The chain uses TRBV13 and TRBJ2-3; perhaps TRBD2 as D (6 bases). Trimming stripped 2 bases from V and 6 bases from J, with 12 bases between. This CDR3 spans 14 amino acids. CDR1 PRHDT and CDR2 FYEKMQ come from the germline V gene (reference sequence). CDR3 residues: CASSLSRGGDTQYF. The CDR3 nucleotides are TGTGCCAGCAGCTTATCTAGAGGAGGGGATACGCAGTATTTT.

The sample holds one count of this clone. The genes are TRBV9 and TRBJ2-2, with 12 bases that match TRBD2. V dropped 3 bases and J dropped 5; count of bases not matched to a gene: 11. The CDR3 extends over 18 amino acids. Germline lookup yields CDR1 SGDLS and CDR2 YYNGEE. This chain's CDR3 is CASSARTSGNWGTGELFF. The CDR3 region has the DNA TGTGCCAGCAGCGCACGGACTAGCGGGAATTGGGGGACCGGGGAGCTGTTTTTT. Drawing the rest from reference TRBV9 and TRBJ2-2, the complete variable domain is DSGVTQTPKHLITATGQRVTLRCSPRSGDLSVYWYQQSLDQGLQFLIQYYNGEERAKGNILERFSAQQFPDLHSELNLSSLELGDSALYFCASSARTSGNWGTGELFFGEGSRLTVL.